These T cell receptor beta chains were read from a single sample in a study of cytomegalovirus exposure and HLA in healthy donors. This table comes from immunoSEQ multiplex PCR, and its TCRdb copy is limited to in-frame clones, with some not included. The data show over 150,000 clones, with over 80% seen just once and over 1.5% held by the top ten. Specimen: PBMCs. Every receptor here comes from a man in his fifties in good health and CMV-seronegative. Both conserved end residues are part of each CDR3. D genes are given only for firm matches. Where a row states a size, it is once, few, many or the class of an expanded clone; other rows omit it.

V gene	J gene	D gene	clone size	CDR3 DNA	CDR3 protein
TRBV4-2	TRBJ1-4	-	-	TGTGCCAGCAGCCAAGACTTGGGGCGATTAGAAGAAAAACTGTTTTTT	CASSQDLGRLEEKLFF
TRBV2	TRBJ1-3	-	-	TGTGCCAGCAGTGAAGTAGGGGGCTCTGGAAACACCATATATTTT	CASSEVGGSGNTIYF
TRBV25-1	TRBJ2-7	-	-	TGTGCCAGCAGTCTTTCTAGCTCCTACGAGCAGTACTTC	CASSLSSSYEQYF
TRBV11-2	TRBJ2-3	TRBD2	-	TGTGCCAGCAGCCCCGGGACTAGCGTATCATCGGATACGCAGTATTTT	CASSPGTSVSSDTQYF
TRBV7-3	TRBJ1-1	-	-	TGTGCCAGCAGCTTATCGACCAAAGGACCGTCCGGGGGTCGAACTGAAGCTTTCTTT	CASSLSTKGPSGGRTEAFF
TRBV4-1	TRBJ2-1	-	few	TGCGCCAGCAGCCAAGGTTATGCGGGTAGTACCTACAATGAGCAGTTCTTC	CASSQGYAGSTYNEQFF
TRBV10-3	TRBJ2-1	-	few	TGTGCCATCAGTTCACTAGACAATGAGCAGTTCTTC	CAISSLDNEQFF
TRBV7-8	TRBJ2-7	-	-	TGTGCCAGCAGCTTAGGCGCCGGGCCAGGGCTGTCTTACGAGCAGTACTTC	CASSLGAGPGLSYEQYF
TRBV5-1	TRBJ2-2	TRBD2	-	TGCGCCAGCAGCTCCTTAGCGGGGGGCGGCGGGGAGCTGTTTTTT	CASSSLAGGGGELFF
TRBV6-6	TRBJ1-5	-	few	TGTGCCAGCAGTCAGAGGGGCCGGGAGCGGCAGCCCCAGCATTTT	CASSQRGRERQPQHF
TRBV7-9	TRBJ2-7	TRBD2	-	TGTGCCAGCAGTTACGGGACTAGCGACTACGAGCAGTACTTC	CASSYGTSDYEQYF
TRBV5-4	TRBJ2-7	TRBD2	few	TGTGCCAGCAGCTTGGCTAGCGGGAGAACCGAGCAGTACTTC	CASSLASGRTEQYF